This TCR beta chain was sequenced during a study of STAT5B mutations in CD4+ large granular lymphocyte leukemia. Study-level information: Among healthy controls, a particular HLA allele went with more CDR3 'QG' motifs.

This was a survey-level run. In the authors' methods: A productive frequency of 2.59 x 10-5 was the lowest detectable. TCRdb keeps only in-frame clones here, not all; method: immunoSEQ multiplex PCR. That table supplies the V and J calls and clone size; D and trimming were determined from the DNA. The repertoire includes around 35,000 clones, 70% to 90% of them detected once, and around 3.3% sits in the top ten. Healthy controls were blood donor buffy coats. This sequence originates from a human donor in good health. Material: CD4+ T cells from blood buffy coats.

Here the CDR3 DNA reads TGTGCCATCAACCTTAGCGGGCTATCTTACGAGCAGTACTTC. Its protein is CAINLSGLSYEQYF. The rearrangement uses TRBV10-3 and TRBJ2-7; 7 bases match TRBD2. The germline gives CDR1 ENHRY, CDR2 SYGVKD. V shed 7 bases and J 4 bases; nucleotides not matched to a gene: 10. The CDR3 sequence is 14 residues long.